The 8 T cell receptor beta chains below were found in one sample sequenced in a study of T cells in Graves' hyperthyroidism and ophthalmopathy. Authors of the study amplified TCR beta CDR3 regions from RNA transcripts. The HTBI primer set drove a first-round RT-PCR of the TCR CDR3. MiXCR was run by TCRdb on the multiplex PCR reads, yielding one entry per CDR3 protein. Here the sample spans approximately 590,000 distinct CDR3 sequences, 15% to 19% being singletons. The material sequenced was blood. The receptors were sampled from a woman between 25 and 40 years old with Graves' hyperthyroidism.

The chain has TRBV12-3 or TRBV12-4 and TRBJ2-4; D might be TRBD1 (5 bases). V gave up 6 bases and J gave up 0 bases, with 12 bases separating them. CDR3 length equals 15 residues. CDR3 loop: CASSDRRLAKNIQYF. The CDR3 DNA reads as TGTGCCAGCAGCGACAGAAGATTAGCCAAAAACATTCAGTACTTC.

This clonotype came up a few times. The J gene is TRBJ2-7, the V gene TRBV4-2, with TRBD2 matching 10 bases. The trim removed 4 bases at V and 0 bases at J, leaving 9 bases unmatched. The CDR3 extends over 17 amino acids. Per germline, CDR1 LGHNA and CDR2 YNFKEQ. In DNA form, the CDR3 reads TGTGCCAGCAGCCCAGGACTAGGACTAGCGGCCTCCTACGAGCAGTACTTC. Its translation: CASSPGLGLAASYEQYF.

This clonotype was observed a few times. J is TRBJ2-2 and V is TRBV10-3; D is unclear. The germline V gene encodes CDR1 ENHRY and CDR2 SYGVKD. V lost 8 bases and J lost 0, with 10 bases in between. The CDR3 sequence is 14 residues long. For the CDR3, the DNA is TGTGCCATCTCCGGTCTCGCGAACACCGGGGAGCTGTTTTTT. Amino acid sequence: CAISGLANTGELFF.

This clonotype was counted a few times. This chain joins TRBV3-1 and TRBJ2-2; TRBD1 matches 10 bases. CDR1 LGHDT and CDR2 YNNKEL come from the germline V gene (reference sequence). The CDR3 has 15 residues. Trimming removed 7 bases from V and 4 bases from J; junction bases left unmatched: 6. The CDR3 is CASTAGTGVTGELFF. The DNA of the CDR3 is TGTGCCAGCACCGCCGGGACAGGGGTCACCGGGGAGCTGTTTTTT.

This clonotype was detected ten times or more. The rearrangement uses TRBV7-9 and TRBJ2-1, with D perhaps TRBD2 (5 bases). The V and J ends lost 6 bases and 3 bases respectively, with 15 bases between them. Germline V lookup: CDR1 SEHNR, CDR2 FQNEAQ (reference sequence). The CDR3 sequence is 15 residues long. CDR3 protein: CASSQELGGYNEQFF. The CDR3 region has the DNA TGTGCCAGCAGTCAAGAACTAGGCGGCTACAATGAGCAGTTCTTC.

Turning to this clonotype: A much larger clonotype is one base distant, so this may be a read error. The chain couples TRBV27 to TRBJ2-2, with D maybe TRBD2 (5 bases). CDR1 is MNHEY, CDR2 SMNVEV, per germline (reference sequence). This CDR3 is built from 16 residues. The CDR3 nucleotides read TGTGCCGGCAGTTTAAACGCCGGGACGAACACCGGGGAGCTGTTTTTT. It translates to CAGSLNAGTNTGELFF.

The chain couples TRBV6-5 to TRBJ1-5; D is unclear. V lost 8 bases and J lost 5, with 13 bases in between. The CDR3 is made up of 13 amino acids. Looked up from germline, CDR1 is MNHEY and CDR2 is SVGAGI. The CDR3 loop is CASRLRGDQPQHF. CDR3 bases: TGTGCCAGCCGGTTACGGGGTGATCAGCCCCAGCATTTT.

This clonotype was observed at least ten times. V is TRBV6-1 and J is TRBJ1-1; D unresolved. V shed 5 bases and J shed 6 bases, with 19 bases lying between them. The CDR3 has 15 residues. The V gene's germline CDR1 is MNHNS and CDR2 SASEGT. The CDR3 bases are TGTGCCAGCAGTTACGATGGCAGTCTTAGCTCTGAAGCTTTCTTT. Encoded protein: CASSYDGSLSSEAFF.